The clone carrying this TCR beta chain was counted at least ten times. As yet, its antigen is unknown. In the sort, naive CD8 T cells were defined as CD8+CD4-CCR7+CD45RA+. Bulk TCR library preparation followed previously described methods with listed TCR primers. Via MiXCR, TCRdb re-called the PCR reads, giving one row per CDR3 protein. This table holds some 590,000 distinct CDR3 sequences, about 25% found once. Germline CDR1 reads LNHDA; CDR2 reads SQIVND (reference sequence). V lost 1 base and J lost 6, with 13 bases in between. This CDR3 is 15 amino acids long. These data belong to a study of molecular identifiers for immune sequencing clone quantification. Study-level points and caveats: Beyond 20 RNA copies, clones held over 98% of effector molecules, compared with under 1% in naive cells.

This receptor was obtained from a human donor in good health. Some libraries in this study had Jurkat cell RNA spiked in. The rearrangement uses TRBV19 and TRBJ1-5; maybe TRBD1 (6 bases). Sequencing input: naive CD8+ T cells from blood, with Jurkat cell RNA spiked in. Subset denoted: FACS-sorted CD8+CD4-CCR7+CD45RA+ naive T cells. Written as DNA, the CDR3 is TGTGCCAGTAGTATAGGCCAGGGGCCTCTTCAGCCCCAGCATTTT. The encoded protein is CASSIGQGPLQPQHF.